This T cell receptor beta chain was captured by sequencing in a study of shared clonotypes between healthy human individuals. Overall study results and limits: Blood was the only sampled material, and tissue repertoires likely differ. Represented genetic and exposure-history diversity was restricted by having few donors.

Concerning this clone: The antigen is undetermined.

This CDR3 region has 18 residues. Per germline, CDR1 MNHEY and CDR2 SMNVEV (reference sequence). Trimming cost V 3 bases and J 4 bases; bases outside gene matches: 14. Clones were read by immunoSEQ multiplex PCR, and TCRdb kept only the in-frame ones, dropping some. The sample has about 490,000 clones, approximately 84% seen once. Without sorting, samples used 75 million to 100 million PBMCs for genomic DNA. The clonotype comes from a woman aged 40-49 years in good health. Some clones in this sample may be carry-over from other donors' samples. The chain combines TRBV27 with TRBJ2-1; 8 bases line up with TRBD1. The sequenced sample consisted of PBMCs. Written as DNA, the CDR3 is TGTGCCAGCAGTTTTTTCTTTGGCGGAGGACAGGGTTACAATGAGCAGTTCTTC. This sequence encodes CASSFFFGGGQGYNEQFF.